This T cell receptor beta chain was sequenced during a study of blood T cell repertoires in COVID-19. Study summary: Samples representing acute and convalescent COVID-19 were sourced from the United States, Italy and Spain. The cDNA or gDNA used as material had been derived from T cells, B-cell-depleted T cells, or PBMCs.

Generated by immunoSEQ multiplex PCR, the TCRdb table keeps only in-frame clones and is missing some. This sample has under 250,000 clones, with approximately 83% found just once. This clone came up a few times. Germline-derived CDR1 and CDR2 are ENHRY and SYGVKD. This CDR3 spans 14 amino acids. The V segment lost 8 bases and the J segment 9 bases; nucleotides outside the gene matches: 13. This sequence was found in a woman aged 40 to 50 with active or convalescent COVID-19. Sequenced material: peripheral blood. The chain employs TRBV10-3 and TRBJ1-5, with TRBD1 matching over 7 bases. The DNA for the CDR3 is TGTGCCATCGGGGTGGGGACAGATGGATGGCCCCAGCATTTT. Protein product: CAIGVGTDGWPQHF.